The 9 T cell receptor beta chains below were found in one sample sequenced in a study of radiotherapy plus CTLA-4 blockade in lung cancer. This table comes from immunoSEQ multiplex PCR, and its TCRdb copy is limited to in-frame clones, with some not included. Here the sample spans roughly 62,000 clones, around three quarters being singletons. The starting material was peripheral blood, obtained from a patient treated with radiotherapy plus ipilimumab. The receptors were gathered from a human donor with non-small cell lung cancer who had a complete response to radiotherapy plus ipilimumab.

This clone was detected only a few times. V is TRBV19 and J is TRBJ1-2; 7 bases match TRBD1. Germline V CDR1 and CDR2: LNHDA, SQIVND (reference sequence). The CDR3 consists of 14 residues. The V and J ends lost 7 bases and 4 bases, in that order; junction bases with no gene match: 9. This chain's CDR3 is CASTDRRSGYGYTF. In DNA, the CDR3 is TGTGCCAGTACGGACAGGAGAAGTGGCTATGGCTACACCTTC.

The chain combines TRBV29-1 with TRBJ2-7; TRBD1 is a possible D gene (6 bases). Per the germline V gene, CDR1 is SQVTM and CDR2 is ANQGSEA. The length of the CDR3 is 13 residues. Here the CDR3 reads CGMTQGSTYEQYF. The CDR3 DNA is TGCGGCATGACACAGGGATCTACCTACGAGCAGTACTTC.

The CDR3 protein is CASSLDLTSGSLYNEQFF. CDR3 bases: TGTGCCAGCAGCTTAGATTTGACTAGCGGGAGTTTGTACAATGAGCAGTTCTTC. The chain employs TRBV11-3 and TRBJ2-1; TRBD2 matches at 12 bases. The germline V gene encodes CDR1 SGHNT and CDR2 YENEEA. Trimming removed 0 bases from V and 4 bases from J; junction bases left unmatched: 7. The CDR3 consists of 18 residues.

V gene TRBV10-3 combines with J gene TRBJ1-2, with unresolved D. With 7 bases removed from V and 6 bases from J, the gap between germline ends came to 12 bases. The CDR3 has 12 amino acids. Germline V gene sequence: CDR1 ENHRY, CDR2 SYGVKD. CDR3 loop: CAINPGSNGYTF. In DNA, the CDR3 is TGTGCCATCAATCCAGGTTCGAATGGCTACACCTTC.

CDR3 region: CARGQVSSYEQYF. In DNA, the CDR3 is TGTGCCAGGGGACAGGTGAGCTCCTACGAGCAGTACTTC. The chain joins TRBV2 to TRBJ2-7; TRBD1 matches 8 bases. The CDR3 spans 13 residues. V lost 9 bases and J lost 0; bases outside the gene matches: 4. CDR1 SNHLY and CDR2 FYNNEI come from the germline V gene.

The rearrangement joins TRBV12-5 to TRBJ1-2; unclear D gene. The CDR3 runs 15 residues. With 0 bases removed from V and 7 bases from J, the gap between germline ends came to 15 bases. Per germline, CDR1 LGHNT and CDR2 FRNRAP. The DNA for the CDR3 is TGTGCTAGTGGTTTGGTCCCAGGTTCGGAAGGTGGCTACACCTTC. Its translation: CASGLVPGSEGGYTF.

The chain is built from TRBV7-9 and TRBJ2-1; no clear D. The CDR3 is 15 residues long. Trimming removed 8 bases from V and 0 bases from J, with 14 bases in between. Germline lookup yields CDR1 SEHNR and CDR2 FQNEAQ (reference sequence). The CDR3 nucleotides are TGTGCCAGCTACTTGTCCCGGATCTCCTACAATGAGCAGTTCTTC. Amino acids: CASYLSRISYNEQFF.

This rearrangement joins TRBV6-1 to TRBJ1-4; maybe TRBD1 (5 bases). This CDR3 has 14 residues. Germline lookup yields CDR1 MNHNS and CDR2 SASEGT. V lost 2 bases and J 8 bases, leaving 12 bases between the germline ends. The CDR3 spells CASSEWQGGEKLFF. CDR3 sequence (DNA): TGTGCCAGCAGTGAATGGCAGGGTGGGGAAAAACTGTTTTTT.

The rearrangement links TRBV7-2 to TRBJ2-1, with 10 nucleotides matching TRBD2. The V and J ends lost 4 bases and 5 bases, in that order; junction bases with no gene match: 5. The germline V gene encodes CDR1 SGHTA and CDR2 FQGNSA. The CDR3 consists of 15 residues. The CDR3 spells CASSYERGGHNEQFF. The CDR3 DNA follows: TGTGCCAGCAGCTATGAGCGGGGGGGCCACAATGAGCAGTTCTTC.